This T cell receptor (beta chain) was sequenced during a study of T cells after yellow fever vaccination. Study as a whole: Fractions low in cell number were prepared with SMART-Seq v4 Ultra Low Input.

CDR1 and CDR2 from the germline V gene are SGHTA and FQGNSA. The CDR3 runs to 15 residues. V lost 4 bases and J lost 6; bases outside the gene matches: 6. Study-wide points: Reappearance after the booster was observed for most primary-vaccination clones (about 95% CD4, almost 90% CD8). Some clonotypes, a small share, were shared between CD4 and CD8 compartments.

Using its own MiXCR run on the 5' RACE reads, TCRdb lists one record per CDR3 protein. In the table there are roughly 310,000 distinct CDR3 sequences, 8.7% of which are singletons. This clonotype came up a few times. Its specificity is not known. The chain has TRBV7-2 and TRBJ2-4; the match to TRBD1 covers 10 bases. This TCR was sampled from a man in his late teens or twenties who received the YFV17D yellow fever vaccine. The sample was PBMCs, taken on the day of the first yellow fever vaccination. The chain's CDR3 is CASSSPGQGTNIQYF. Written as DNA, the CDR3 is TGTGCCAGCAGCTCACCGGGACAGGGGACAAACATTCAGTACTTC.